Sequencing of this T cell receptor (beta chain) was carried out in a study of blood T cells in healthy people across ages. For the second PCR, which ran for roughly 6 to 12 cycles, a sample-barcoded 5' primer and a J-beta primer mix were used. TCRdb reprocessed the 5' RACE reads with MiXCR, giving one entry per CDR3 protein. The profile shows some 1,000,000 distinct CDR3 sequences, around 27% of them singletons. Germline CDR1 SQVTM, CDR2 ANQGSEA. The CDR3 totals 14 residues. The V and J ends lost 7 bases and 3 bases, in that order; junction bases with no gene match: 9. Another study also made use of these data, one on T cells of mothers and their children.

Sequencing used blood. This clonotype was obtained from a girl aged 2 to 9 in good health. This chain links TRBV29-1 with TRBJ2-3; the match to TRBD2 covers 8 bases. CDR3 in amino acids: CSGAGTRETDTQYF. CDR3 sequence (DNA): TGCAGCGGTGCCGGGACTAGAGAGACAGATACGCAGTATTTT.